This T cell receptor beta chain was sequenced for a study of cytomegalovirus exposure and HLA in healthy donors. 13 Jbeta primers and 60 Vbeta primers were used for the PCR. The repertoire was sequenced with immunoSEQ multiplex PCR; TCRdb's copy has only in-frame clones and lacks some. The data show fewer than 250,000 clones, under 85% seen once. Unrecorded immune exposures were likely, despite nominal health at sampling. Per the germline V gene, CDR1 is MNHNS and CDR2 is SASEGT. Trimming took 3 bases from V and 6 from J, leaving 11 bases between them. The CDR3 sequence is 13 residues long. This TCR came from a woman aged 45 to 65 in good health and CMV-seropositive. Sequencing used PBMCs. The V call is TRBV6-1, the J call TRBJ1-2; D uncertain. DNA for the CDR3: TGTGCCAGCAGTGAGGTTTGGCTTAATGGCTACACCTTC. It is translated as CASSEVWLNGYTF.